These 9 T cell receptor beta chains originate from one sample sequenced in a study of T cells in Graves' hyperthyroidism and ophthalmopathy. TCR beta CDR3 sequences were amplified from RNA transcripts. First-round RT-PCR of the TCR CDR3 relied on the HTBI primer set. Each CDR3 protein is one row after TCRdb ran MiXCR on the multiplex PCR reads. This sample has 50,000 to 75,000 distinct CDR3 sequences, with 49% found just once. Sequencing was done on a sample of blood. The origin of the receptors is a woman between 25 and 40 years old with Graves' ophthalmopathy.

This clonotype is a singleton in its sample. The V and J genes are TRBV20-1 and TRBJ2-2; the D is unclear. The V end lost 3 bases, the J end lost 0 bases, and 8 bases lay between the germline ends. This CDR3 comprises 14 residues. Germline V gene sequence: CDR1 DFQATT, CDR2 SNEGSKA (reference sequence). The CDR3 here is CSASLGSNTGELFF. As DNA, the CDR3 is TGCAGTGCTAGTCTGGGCTCGAACACCGGGGAGCTGTTTTTT.

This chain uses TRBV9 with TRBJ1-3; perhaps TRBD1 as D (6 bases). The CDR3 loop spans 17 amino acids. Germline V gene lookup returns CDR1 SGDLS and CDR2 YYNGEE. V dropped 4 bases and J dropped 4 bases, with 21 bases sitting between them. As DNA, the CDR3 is TGTGCCAGCAGCACAACCGTTAGACTAGGACAGGGAAACACCATATATTTT. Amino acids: CASSTTVRLGQGNTIYF.

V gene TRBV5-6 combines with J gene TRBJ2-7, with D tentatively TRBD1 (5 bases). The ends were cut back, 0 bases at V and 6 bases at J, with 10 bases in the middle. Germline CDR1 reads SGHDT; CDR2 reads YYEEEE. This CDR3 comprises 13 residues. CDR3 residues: CASSLAGQGEQYF. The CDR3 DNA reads TGTGCCAGCAGCTTGGCAGGGCAGGGCGAGCAGTACTTC.

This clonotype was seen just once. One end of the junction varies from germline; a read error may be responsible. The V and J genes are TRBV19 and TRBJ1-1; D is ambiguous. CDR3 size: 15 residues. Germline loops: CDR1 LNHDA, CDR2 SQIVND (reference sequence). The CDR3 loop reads CASSRNRAPGTEALF. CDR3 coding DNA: TGTGCCAGTAGTAGAAACCGGGCCCCGGGCACGGAAGCTCTCTTT.

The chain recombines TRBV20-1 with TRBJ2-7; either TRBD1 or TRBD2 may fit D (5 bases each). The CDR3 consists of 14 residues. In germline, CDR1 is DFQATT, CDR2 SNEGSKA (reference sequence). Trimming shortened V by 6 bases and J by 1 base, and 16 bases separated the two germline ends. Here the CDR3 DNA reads TGCAGTGCCACGACGGGGCCTTCTTCCTACGAGCAGTACTTC. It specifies CSATTGPSSYEQYF.

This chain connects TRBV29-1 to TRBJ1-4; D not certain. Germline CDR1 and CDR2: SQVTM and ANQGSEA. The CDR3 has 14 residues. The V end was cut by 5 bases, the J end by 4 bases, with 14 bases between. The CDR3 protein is CSVSRWEGNEKLFF. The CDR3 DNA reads TGCAGCGTTTCCCGATGGGAGGGTAATGAAAAACTGTTTTTT.

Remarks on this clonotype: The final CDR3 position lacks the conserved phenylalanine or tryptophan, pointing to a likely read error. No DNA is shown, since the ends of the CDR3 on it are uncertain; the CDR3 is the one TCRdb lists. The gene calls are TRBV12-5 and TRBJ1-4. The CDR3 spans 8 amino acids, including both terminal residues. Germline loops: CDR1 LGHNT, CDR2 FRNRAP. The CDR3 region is CASALEGM.

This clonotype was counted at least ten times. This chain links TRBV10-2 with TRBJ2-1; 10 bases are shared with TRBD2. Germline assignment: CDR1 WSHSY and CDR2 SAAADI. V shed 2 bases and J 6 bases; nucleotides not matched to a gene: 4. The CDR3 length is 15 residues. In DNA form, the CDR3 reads TGCGCCAGCAGTGAGGCTTCTAGCGGGAGCAATGAGCAGTTCTTC. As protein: CASSEASSGSNEQFF.

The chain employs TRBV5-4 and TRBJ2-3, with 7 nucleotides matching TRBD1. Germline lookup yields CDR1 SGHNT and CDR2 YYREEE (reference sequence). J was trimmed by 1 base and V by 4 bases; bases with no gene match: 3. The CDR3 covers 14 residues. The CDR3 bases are TGTGCCAGCAGCCCGACAGGGCGCACAGATACGCAGTATTTT. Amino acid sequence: CASSPTGRTDTQYF.